Included here is one T cell receptor (beta chain) sequence, with context. Its antigen is as yet unknown. Trimming removed 4 bases at V and 2 bases at J, with 16 bases between. Germline loops: CDR1 SGHRS, CDR2 YFSETQ. The CDR3 totals 15 residues. The data derive from a study of PD-1 blockade in classical Hodgkin lymphoma. Across the study: Patients received nivolumab 3 mg/kg intravenously every 2 weeks. Points from the study as a whole: Those patients who began receiving nivolumab less than 1 year after ASCT had lower diversity, and they were excluded. The study reported lower baseline TCR diversity in newly diagnosed patients than in healthy donors. It was among complete responders that baseline diversity resembled that of newly diagnosed patients.

Using immunoSEQ multiplex PCR, the repertoire was profiled, and TCRdb retains in-frame clones only, with some absent. Of approximately 98,000 clones in the sample, about nine tenths were seen once. All patients relapsed after autologous stem cell transplantation, and brentuximab vedotin exposure varied. Sequences were derived from peripheral blood mononuclear cells (PBMCs), sampled before the second cycle of nivolumab. The clonotype originates from a human donor with classical Hodgkin lymphoma. The gene calls are TRBV5-1 and TRBJ2-7; weak D call: TRBD1 (6 bases). The DNA of the CDR3 is TGCGCCAGCAGCGGGGGACACGCCCTGGCCTACGAGCAGTACTTC. Amino acid sequence: CASSGGHALAYEQYF.